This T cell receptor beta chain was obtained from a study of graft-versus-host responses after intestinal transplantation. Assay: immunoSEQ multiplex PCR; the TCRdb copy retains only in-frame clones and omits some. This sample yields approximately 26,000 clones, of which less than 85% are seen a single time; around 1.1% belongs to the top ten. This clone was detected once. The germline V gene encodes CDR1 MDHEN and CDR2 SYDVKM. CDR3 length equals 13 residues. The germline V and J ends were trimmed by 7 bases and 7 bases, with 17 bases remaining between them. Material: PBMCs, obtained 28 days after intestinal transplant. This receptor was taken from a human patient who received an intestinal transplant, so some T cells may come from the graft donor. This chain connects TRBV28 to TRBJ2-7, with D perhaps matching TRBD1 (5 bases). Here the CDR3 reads CASMTKGRAEQYF. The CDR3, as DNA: TGTGCCAGCATGACAAAGGGCAGGGCAGAGCAGTACTTC.